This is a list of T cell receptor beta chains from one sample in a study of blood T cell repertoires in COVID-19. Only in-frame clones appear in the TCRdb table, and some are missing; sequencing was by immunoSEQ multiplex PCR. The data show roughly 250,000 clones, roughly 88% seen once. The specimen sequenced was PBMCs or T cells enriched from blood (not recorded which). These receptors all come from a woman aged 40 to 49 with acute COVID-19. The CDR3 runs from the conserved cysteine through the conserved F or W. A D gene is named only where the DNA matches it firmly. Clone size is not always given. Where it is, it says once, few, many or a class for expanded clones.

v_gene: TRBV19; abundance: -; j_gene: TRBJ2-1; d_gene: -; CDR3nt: TGTGCCAGTAGTATCGTAGCTTTTCAGGGCAATGAGCAGTTCTTC; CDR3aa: CASSIVAFQGNEQFF
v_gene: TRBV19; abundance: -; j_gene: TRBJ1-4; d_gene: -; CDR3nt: TGTGCCAGTAGCCCCCGCGCGGATAATGAAAAACTGTTTTTT; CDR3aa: CASSPRADNEKLFF
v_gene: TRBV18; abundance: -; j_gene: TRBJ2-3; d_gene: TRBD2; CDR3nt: TGTGCCAGCTCACCATCGGGAGGCCAAACCACAGATACGCAGTATTTT; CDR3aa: CASSPSGGQTTDTQYF
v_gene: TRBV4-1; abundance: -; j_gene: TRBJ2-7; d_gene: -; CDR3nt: TGCGCCAGCAGCCAACTGGACACCTCGGAGCAGTACTTC; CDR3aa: CASSQLDTSEQYF
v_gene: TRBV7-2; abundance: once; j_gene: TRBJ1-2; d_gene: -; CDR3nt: TGTGCCAGCAGCCTTATGACAGACTATGGCTACACCTTC; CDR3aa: CASSLMTDYGYTF
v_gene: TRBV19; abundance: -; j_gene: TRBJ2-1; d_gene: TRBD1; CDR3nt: TGTGCCAGCAAGCCGGGACAGGGTATCGATGAGCAGTTCTTC; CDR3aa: CASKPGQGIDEQFF
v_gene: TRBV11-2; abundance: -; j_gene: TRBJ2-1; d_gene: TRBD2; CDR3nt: TGTGCCAGCAGCTTAGGGGGCCAACTAGCGGGGTACAATGAGCAGTTCTTC; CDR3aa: CASSLGGQLAGYNEQFF
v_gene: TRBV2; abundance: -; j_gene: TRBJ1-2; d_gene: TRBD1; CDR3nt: TGTGCCAGCAGTGAGGATGACAGGGTTTCTGGCTACACCTTC; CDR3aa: CASSEDDRVSGYTF
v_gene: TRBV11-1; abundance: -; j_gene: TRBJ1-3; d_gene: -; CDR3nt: TGTGCCAGCAGCTCCGACAGAACCCGAGGAAACACCATATATTTT; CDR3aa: CASSSDRTRGNTIYF
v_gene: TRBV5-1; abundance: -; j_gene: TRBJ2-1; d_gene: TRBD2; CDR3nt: TGCGCCAGCAGCTACAGCGGGAGCTCCTACAATGAGCAGTTCTTC; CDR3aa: CASSYSGSSYNEQFF
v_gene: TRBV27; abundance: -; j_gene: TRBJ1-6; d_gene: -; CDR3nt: TGTGCCAGCAGTTTTGCGGGCCGTAATTCACCCCTCCACTTT; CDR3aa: CASSFAGRNSPLHF
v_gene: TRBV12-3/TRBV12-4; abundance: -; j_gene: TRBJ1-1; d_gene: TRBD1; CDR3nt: TGTGCCAGCAGCCCCAGGGGGGTGGCTGAAGCTTTCTTT; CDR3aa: CASSPRGVAEAFF
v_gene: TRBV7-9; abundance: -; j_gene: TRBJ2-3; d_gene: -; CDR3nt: TGTGCCAGCAGCTTCCCCCAAGATACGCAGTATTTT; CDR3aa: CASSFPQDTQYF
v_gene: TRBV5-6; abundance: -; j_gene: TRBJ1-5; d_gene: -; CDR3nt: TGTGCCAGCAGCTTGGTCGATCAGCCCCAGCATTTT; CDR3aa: CASSLVDQPQHF
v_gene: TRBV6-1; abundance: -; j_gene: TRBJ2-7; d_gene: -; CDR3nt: TGTGCCAGCAGTGTCCGCGGCCAGGGGAGCCCCTACGAGCAGTACTTC; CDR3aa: CASSVRGQGSPYEQYF
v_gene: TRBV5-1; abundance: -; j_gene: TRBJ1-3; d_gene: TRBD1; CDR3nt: TGCGCCAGCAGCATTTCAACCGCAGGGGGCGGAAACACCATATATTTT; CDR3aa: CASSISTAGGGNTIYF
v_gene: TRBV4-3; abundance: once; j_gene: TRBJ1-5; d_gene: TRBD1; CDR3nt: TGCGCCAGCAGCCAGGGAAGAGGGACAGAAAGCAATCAGCCCCAGCATTTT; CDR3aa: CASSQGRGTESNQPQHF
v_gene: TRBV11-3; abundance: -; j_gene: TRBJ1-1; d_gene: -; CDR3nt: TGTGCCAGCAGCCCACAGGGTTGGAACACTGAAGCTTTCTTT; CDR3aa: CASSPQGWNTEAFF
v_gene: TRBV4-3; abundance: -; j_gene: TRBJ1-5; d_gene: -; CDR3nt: TGCGCCAGCAGCCAAATTGGGGGGCAGCCCCAGCATTTT; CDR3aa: CASSQIGGQPQHF
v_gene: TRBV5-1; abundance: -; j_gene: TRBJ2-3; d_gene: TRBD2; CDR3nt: TGCGCCAGCAGCCCTACGGGACTAGCGTTGAATACGCAGTATTTT; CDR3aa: CASSPTGLALNTQYF
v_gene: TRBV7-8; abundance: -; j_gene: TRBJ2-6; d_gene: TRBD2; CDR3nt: TGTGCCAGCAGCTCTGGGACTAGCGGGAGCTCTGGGGCCAACGTCCTGACTTTC; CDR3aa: CASSSGTSGSSGANVLTF
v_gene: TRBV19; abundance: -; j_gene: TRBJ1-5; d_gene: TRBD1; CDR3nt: TGTGCCAGTAGTAACCGGGACAGGGACGTCCAGCATTTT; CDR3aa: CASSNRDRDVQHF
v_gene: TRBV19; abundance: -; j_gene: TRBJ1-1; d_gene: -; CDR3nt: TGTGCCAGTAGACGCAGGGACACTGAAGCTTTCTTT; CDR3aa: CASRRRDTEAFF
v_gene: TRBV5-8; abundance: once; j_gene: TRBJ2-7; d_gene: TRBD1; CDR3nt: TGTGCCAGCAGCAAGGACAGGGGGCTCGAGCAGTACTTC; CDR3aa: CASSKDRGLEQYF
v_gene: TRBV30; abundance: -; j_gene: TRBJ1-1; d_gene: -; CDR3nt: TGTGCCTGGAGTCTCAACACTGAAGCTTTCTTT; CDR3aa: CAWSLNTEAFF
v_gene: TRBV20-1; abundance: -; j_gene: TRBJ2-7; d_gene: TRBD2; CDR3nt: TGCAGTGCTAGTAAGGCTAGCGGGACCTACGAGCAGTACTTC; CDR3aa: CSASKASGTYEQYF
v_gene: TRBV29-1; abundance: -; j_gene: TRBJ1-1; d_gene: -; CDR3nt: TGCAGCGTTGAAAGAGACTTGAACACTGAAGCTTTCTTT; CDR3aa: CSVERDLNTEAFF
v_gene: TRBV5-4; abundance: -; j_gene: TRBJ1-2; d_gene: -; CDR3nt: TGTGCCAGCAGCCCTGGAGGACAGCGTGGCTACACCTTC; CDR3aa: CASSPGGQRGYTF
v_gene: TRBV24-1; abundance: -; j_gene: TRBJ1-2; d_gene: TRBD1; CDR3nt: TGTGCCACCAGGGCAGGGGGCGACTCTGGCTACACCTTC; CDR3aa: CATRAGGDSGYTF
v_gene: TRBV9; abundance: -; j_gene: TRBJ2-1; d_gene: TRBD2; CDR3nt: TGTGCCAGCAGCGAATGGACTAGCGGGAGTCATGAGCAGTTCTTC; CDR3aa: CASSEWTSGSHEQFF
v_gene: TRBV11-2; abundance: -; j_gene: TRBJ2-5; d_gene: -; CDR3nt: TGTGCCAGCAGCTTAGATCAGTTGAGGGGAGGGACCCAGTACTTC; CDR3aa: CASSLDQLRGGTQYF
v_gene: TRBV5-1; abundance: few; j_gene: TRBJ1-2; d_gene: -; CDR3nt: TGCGCCAGCAGCTTGCTAGCAGGGGACACCTCTGGCTACACCTTC; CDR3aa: CASSLLAGDTSGYTF
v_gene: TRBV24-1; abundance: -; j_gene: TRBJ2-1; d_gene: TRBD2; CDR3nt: TGTGCCACCAGTGATTTGCGGCCTAGCGGGTTTTCCTCCTACAATGAGCAGTTCTTC; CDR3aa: CATSDLRPSGFSSYNEQFF
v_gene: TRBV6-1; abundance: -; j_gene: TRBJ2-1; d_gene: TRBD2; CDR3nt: TGTGCCAGCAGTGAAGCCGGGACTAGCGGGAGACCCGGGGCCCGGGAGCAGTTCTTC; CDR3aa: CASSEAGTSGRPGAREQFF
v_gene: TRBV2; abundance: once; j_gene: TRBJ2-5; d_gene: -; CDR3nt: TGTGCCAGCAGTGGACAGCTAACGGAGACCCAGTACTTC; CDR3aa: CASSGQLTETQYF
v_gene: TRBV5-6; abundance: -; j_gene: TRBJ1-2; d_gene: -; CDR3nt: TGTGCCAGCAGCCTTGCCCCCGTTCTGGGACTTGACTATGGCTACACCTTC; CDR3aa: CASSLAPVLGLDYGYTF
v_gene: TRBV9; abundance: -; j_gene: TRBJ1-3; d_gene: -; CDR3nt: TGTGCCAGCAGCGTAGACGGGAACTCTGGAAACACCATATATTTT; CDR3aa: CASSVDGNSGNTIYF
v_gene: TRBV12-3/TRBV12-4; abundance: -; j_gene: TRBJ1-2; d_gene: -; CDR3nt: TGTGCCAGCAGTTCAGGCAGCAACTATGGCTACACCTTC; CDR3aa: CASSSGSNYGYTF
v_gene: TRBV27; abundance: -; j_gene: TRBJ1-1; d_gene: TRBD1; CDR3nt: TGTGCCAGCAGTTTAGGGGGGACAGGGAACACTGAAGCTTTCTTT; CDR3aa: CASSLGGTGNTEAFF
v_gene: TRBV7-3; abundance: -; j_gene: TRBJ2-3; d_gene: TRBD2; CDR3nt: TGTGCCAGCAGCCCCGGACTAGTTTCAGATACGCAGTATTTT; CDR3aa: CASSPGLVSDTQYF
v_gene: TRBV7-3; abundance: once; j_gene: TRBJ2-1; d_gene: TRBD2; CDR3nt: TGTGCCAGCAGCTCTACTAGCGGGGGGTACAATGAGCAGTTCTTC; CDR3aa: CASSSTSGGYNEQFF
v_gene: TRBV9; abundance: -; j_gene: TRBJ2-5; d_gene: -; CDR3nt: TGTGCCAGCAGCACGCTCGGGAGCGATTCAGAGACCCAGTACTTC; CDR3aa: CASSTLGSDSETQYF
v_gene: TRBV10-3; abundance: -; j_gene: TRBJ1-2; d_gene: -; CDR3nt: TGTGCCATCAGTGAGTACAGAAATACTAACTATGGCTACACCTTC; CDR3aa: CAISEYRNTNYGYTF
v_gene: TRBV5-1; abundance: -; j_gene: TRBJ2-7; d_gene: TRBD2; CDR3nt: TGCGCCAGCAGCTCCGGGACTAGCGGGACCGAGCAGTACTTC; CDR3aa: CASSSGTSGTEQYF
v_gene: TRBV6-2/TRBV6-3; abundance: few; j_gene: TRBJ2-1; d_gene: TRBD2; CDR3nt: TGTGCCAGCAGTGATGGGACTAGCGGGCATGGTGGTGAGCAGTTCTTC; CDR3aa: CASSDGTSGHGGEQFF
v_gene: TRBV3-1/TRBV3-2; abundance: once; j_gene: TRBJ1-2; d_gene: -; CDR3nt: TGTGCCAGCAGCCAAGATCCAGGGGCCGGCGGTGGCTACACCTTC; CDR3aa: CASSQDPGAGGGYTF
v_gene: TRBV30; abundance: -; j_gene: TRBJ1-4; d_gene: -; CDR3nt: TGTGCCTGGTTGAACAGGGCGGATGAAAAACTGTTTTTT; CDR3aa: CAWLNRADEKLFF
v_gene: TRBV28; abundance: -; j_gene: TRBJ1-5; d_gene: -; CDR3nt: TGTGCCAGTGGGGGGGCGAATCAGCCCCAGCATTTT; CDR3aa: CASGGANQPQHF
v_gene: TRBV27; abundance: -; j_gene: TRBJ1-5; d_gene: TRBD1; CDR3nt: TGTGCCAGCAGTCCGGGACAGTACTATCAGCCCCAGCATTTT; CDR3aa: CASSPGQYYQPQHF
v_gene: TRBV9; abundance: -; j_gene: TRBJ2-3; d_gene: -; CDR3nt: TGTGCCAGCAGCGTCCTGGGGGGGCTGGCAGATACGCAGTATTTT; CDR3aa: CASSVLGGLADTQYF
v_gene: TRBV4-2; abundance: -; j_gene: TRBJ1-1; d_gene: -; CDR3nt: TGTGCCAGCAGCGCCCAAGCAGGACATTATGAAGCTTTCTTT; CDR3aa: CASSAQAGHYEAFF
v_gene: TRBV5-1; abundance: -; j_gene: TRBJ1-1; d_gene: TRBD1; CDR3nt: TGCGCCAGCAGCTTGACAGGGGGCACTGAAGCTTTCTTT; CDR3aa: CASSLTGGTEAFF
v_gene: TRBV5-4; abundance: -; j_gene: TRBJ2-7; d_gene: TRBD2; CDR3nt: TGTGCCAGCAGCTTTACCAGCGGGAGGGCTTACGAGCAGTACTTC; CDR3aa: CASSFTSGRAYEQYF
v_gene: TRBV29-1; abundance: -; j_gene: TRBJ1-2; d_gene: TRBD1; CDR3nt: TGCAGCGTCACCGGGACAGGGGTTGGTGGCTACACCTTC; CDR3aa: CSVTGTGVGGYTF
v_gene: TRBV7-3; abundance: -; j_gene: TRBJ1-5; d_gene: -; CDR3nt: TGTGCCAGCAGCTCAGGTGGCAATCAGCCCCAGCATTTT; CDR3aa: CASSSGGNQPQHF
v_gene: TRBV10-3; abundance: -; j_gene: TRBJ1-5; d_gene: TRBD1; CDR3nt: TGTGCCATCAGTGAGAAGACAGGGGTCTATCAGCCCCAGCATTTT; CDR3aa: CAISEKTGVYQPQHF
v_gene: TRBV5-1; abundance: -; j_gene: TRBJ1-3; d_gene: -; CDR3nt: TGCGCCAGCAGCTTGGCCGGGGATCCTAGCTCTGGAAACACCATATATTTT; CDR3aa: CASSLAGDPSSGNTIYF
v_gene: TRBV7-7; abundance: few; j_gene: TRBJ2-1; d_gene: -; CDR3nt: TGTGCTAGCAGCCGGGACTTCAGCTCCTACAATGAGCAGTTCTTC; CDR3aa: CASSRDFSSYNEQFF
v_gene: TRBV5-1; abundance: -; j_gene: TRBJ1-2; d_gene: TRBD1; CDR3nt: TGCGCCAGCAGCCCGGACAGGGGTGACTATGGCTACACCTTC; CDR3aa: CASSPDRGDYGYTF